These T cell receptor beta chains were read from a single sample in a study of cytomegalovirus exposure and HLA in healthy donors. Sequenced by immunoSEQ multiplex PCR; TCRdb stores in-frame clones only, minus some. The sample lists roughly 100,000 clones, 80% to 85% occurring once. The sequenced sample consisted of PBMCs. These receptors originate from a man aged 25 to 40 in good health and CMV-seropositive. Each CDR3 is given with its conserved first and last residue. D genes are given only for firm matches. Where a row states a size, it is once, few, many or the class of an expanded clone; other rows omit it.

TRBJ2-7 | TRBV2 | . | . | CASTSDSGSYEQYF | TGTGCCAGCACCTCCGACTCGGGGTCCTACGAGCAGTACTTC
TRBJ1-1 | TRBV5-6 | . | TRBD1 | CASSSTGGRTEAFF | TGTGCCAGCAGTTCGACAGGGGGGAGGACTGAAGCTTTCTTT
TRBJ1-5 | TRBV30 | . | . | CAWTLAGGRQNQPQHF | TGTGCCTGGACCCTGGCCGGGGGGAGACAAAATCAGCCCCAGCATTTT
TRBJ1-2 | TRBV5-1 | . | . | CASSLDRNYGHTF | TGCGCCAGCAGCTTGGACAGGAACTATGGCCACACCTTC
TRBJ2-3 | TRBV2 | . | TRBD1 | CASSEEGQGGDTQYF | TGTGCCAGCAGTGAAGAGGGACAGGGGGGAGATACGCAGTATTTT
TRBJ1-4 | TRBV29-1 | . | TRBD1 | CSVLIDRGYKKLFF | TGCAGCGTCCTCATTGACAGGGGATATAAAAAACTGTTTTTT
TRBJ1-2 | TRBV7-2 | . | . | CASSLARLKANYGYTF | TGTGCCAGCAGCTTAGCGCGTTTGAAAGCTAACTATGGCTACACCTTC
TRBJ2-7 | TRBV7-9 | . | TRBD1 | CASSPTTGGAYEQYF | TGTGCCAGCAGCCCGACGACAGGGGGCGCTTACGAGCAGTACTTC
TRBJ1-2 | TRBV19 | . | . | CASSIQRFGGYTF | TGTGCCAGTAGTATCCAAAGGTTCGGGGGCTACACCTTC
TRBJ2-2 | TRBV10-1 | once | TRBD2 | CASTTSGGTGELFF | TGCGCCAGCACCACTAGCGGGGGGACCGGGGAGCTGTTTTTT
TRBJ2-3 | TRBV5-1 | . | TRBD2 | CASSSSGASTDTQYF | TGCGCCAGCAGCTCTAGCGGGGCTAGCACAGATACGCAGTATTTT
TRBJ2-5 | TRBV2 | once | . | CASSPYSGEIETQYF | TGTGCCAGCAGTCCCTACTCGGGGGAGATCGAGACCCAGTACTTC
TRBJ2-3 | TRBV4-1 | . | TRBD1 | CASSQERRAGGLDTQYF | TGCGCCAGCAGCCAAGAACGTCGGGCAGGGGGCCTGGATACGCAGTATTTT
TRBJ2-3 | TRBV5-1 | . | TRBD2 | CASSFSGGSTDTQYF | TGCGCCAGCAGCTTCAGCGGGGGCAGCACAGATACGCAGTATTTT
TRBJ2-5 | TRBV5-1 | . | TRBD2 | CASSYGLAGGLTETQYF | TGCGCCAGCAGCTACGGACTAGCGGGGGGGTTGACAGAGACCCAGTACTTC
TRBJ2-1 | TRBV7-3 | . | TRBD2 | CASSTTPSSGDYNEQFF | TGTGCCAGCAGCACAACCCCCTCTAGCGGGGACTACAATGAGCAGTTCTTC
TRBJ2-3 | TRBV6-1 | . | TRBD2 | CASSGTSGGASADTQYF | TGTGCCAGCAGTGGAACTAGCGGGGGGGCAAGTGCAGATACGCAGTATTTT
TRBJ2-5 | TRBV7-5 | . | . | CVRSSTGGWGETQYF | TGTGTCAGAAGCTCCACAGGGGGTTGGGGCGAGACCCAGTACTTC
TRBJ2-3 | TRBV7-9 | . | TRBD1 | CAGGRGQGQDTQYF | TGTGCCGGGGGTAGAGGACAGGGGCAAGATACGCAGTATTTT
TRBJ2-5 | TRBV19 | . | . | CASSIEDSVQETQYF | TGTGCCAGTAGTATAGAGGACAGTGTCCAAGAGACCCAGTACTTC
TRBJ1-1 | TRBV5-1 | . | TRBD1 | CASRTGGDETEAFF | TGCGCCAGCAGGACAGGGGGGGATGAGACTGAAGCTTTCTTT
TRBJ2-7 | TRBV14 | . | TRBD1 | CASSLGQGSEQYF | TGTGCCAGCAGCCTAGGACAGGGATCCGAGCAGTACTTC